These 26 T cell receptor beta chains were all obtained from the same sample, sequenced in a study of blood T cell repertoires in COVID-19. This table comes from immunoSEQ multiplex PCR, and its TCRdb copy is limited to in-frame clones, with some not included. This table has some 140,000 clones, roughly 88% appearing once. The sequenced sample was peripheral blood. The receptor source for this set is a man aged 55 to 70 with COVID-19, enrolled during active disease.

This chain uses TRBV9 with TRBJ2-1; 8 bases are a match to TRBD2. The germline V gene has CDR1 SGDLS and CDR2 YYNGEE. The CDR3 extends over 15 amino acids. V was clipped by 1 base and J by 9 bases; unmatched bases: 9. The CDR3 reads CASSVTNGGALEQFF. CDR3 nucleotide sequence: TGTGCCAGCAGCGTAACTAACGGGGGGGCCCTTGAGCAGTTCTTC.

This clone is a singleton in its sample. This chain connects TRBV6-1 to TRBJ1-5; TRBD1 might be the D (5 bases). This CDR3 is built from 16 residues. V lost 1 base and J 1 base, leaving 11 bases between the germline ends. Germline loops: CDR1 MNHNS, CDR2 SASEGT. The CDR3, as DNA: TGTGCCAGCAGTGAAGTAGCAGGGTTGAGCAATCAGCCCCAGCATTTT. Protein sequence: CASSEVAGLSNQPQHF.

The rearrangement joins TRBV6-2 or TRBV6-3 to TRBJ1-6, with unresolved D. Between the trimmed V and J ends, which lost 0 bases and 12 bases, there was a span of 6 bases. This CDR3 has 12 residues. CDR1 is MNHEY, CDR2 SVGEGT, per germline. In nucleotides, the CDR3 is TGTGCCAGCAGTTACTCTCGGGGACCCCTCCACTTT. It specifies CASSYSRGPLHF.

Here the CDR3 reads CASSPGQNPSNEKLFF. CDR3 nucleotide sequence: TGCGCCAGCAGTCCGGGACAAAACCCGTCGAATGAAAAACTGTTTTTT. V gene TRBV5-1 combines with J gene TRBJ1-4, with D possibly TRBD1 on 6 matching bases. The germline V gene has CDR1 SGHRS and CDR2 YFSETQ. The CDR3 has 16 residues. The V end lost 5 bases, the J end lost 5 bases, and 19 bases lay between the germline ends. The complete variable domain, with remaining parts taken from reference TRBV5-1 and TRBJ1-4, reads KAGVTQTPRYLIKTRGQQVTLSCSPISGHRSVSWYQQTPGQGLQFLFEYFSETQRNKGNFPGRFSGRQFSNSRSEMNVSTLELGDSALYLCASSPGQNPSNEKLFFGSGTQLSVL.

The gene calls are TRBV15 and TRBJ2-2; TRBD1 matches 9 bases. The junction had 5 bases not matched to a gene; V was cut back by 9 bases and J by 3 bases. Germline V gene sequence: CDR1 LNHNV, CDR2 YYDKDF (reference sequence). The CDR3 runs to 14 residues. The CDR3 sequence is CATLRTGDTGELFF. In DNA form, the CDR3 reads TGTGCCACTCTAAGGACAGGGGACACCGGGGAGCTGTTTTTT.

The CDR3: CASSSATGNEQFF. DNA for the CDR3: TGTGCCAGCAGCTCCGCGACAGGCAATGAGCAGTTCTTC. The chain carries TRBV6-2 or TRBV6-3 and TRBJ2-1, with TRBD1 as a possible D gene (6 bases). The V end lost 6 bases, the J end lost 6 bases, and 12 bases lay between the germline ends. Germline V gene data show CDR1 as MNHEY and CDR2 as SVGEGT. This CDR3 is 13 amino acids long.

This clone was counted a single time. The CDR3 DNA reads as TGTGCCAGCAGTTTACGCTATGGCTACACCTTC. Encoded protein: CASSLRYGYTF. The chain recombines TRBV28 with TRBJ1-2; unclear D gene. Trimming left V 2 bases short and J 4 bases short, with 2 bases between. The CDR3 runs 11 residues. Germline values: CDR1 MDHEN, CDR2 SYDVKM.

The sample holds one count of this clone. The J gene is TRBJ2-3, the V gene TRBV4-3; 8 nucleotides match TRBD2. Trimming at V came to 1 base and at J to 2 bases, leaving 5 bases not matched to a gene. The germline CDR1 and CDR2 sequences are LGHNA and YSLEER. This CDR3 spans 16 amino acids. This CDR3 is CASSQVGRGDTDTQYF. The CDR3 bases are TGCGCCAGCAGCCAAGTAGGGCGGGGGGACACAGATACGCAGTATTTT.

The rearrangement links TRBV4-2 to TRBJ2-3, with D hard to call. V lost 1 base and J 2 bases, leaving 7 bases between the germline ends. The CDR3 is 14 residues long. From germline, CDR1 is LGHNA and CDR2 YNFKEQ. The CDR3 region has the DNA TGTGCCAGCAGCCAAGTTACAGTCACAGATACGCAGTATTTT. This codes for CASSQVTVTDTQYF.

The DNA for the CDR3 is TGTGCCAGCAGTGACAAGGGGATTAACTATGGCTACACCTTC. Amino acids: CASSDKGINYGYTF. The chain has TRBV6-4 and TRBJ1-2; D may be TRBD1 (5 bases). The germline V gene encodes CDR1 MRHNA and CDR2 SNTAGT. This CDR3 is 14 amino acids long. Between the trimmed V and J ends, which lost 2 bases and 1 base, there was a span of 8 bases.

A few counts support this clone. The V call is TRBV7-9, the J call TRBJ1-1, with a weak D call TRBD1 (5 bases). The CDR3 consists of 13 residues. V lost 5 bases and J 0 bases, leaving 7 bases between the germline ends. The germline V gene has CDR1 SEHNR and CDR2 FQNEAQ (reference sequence). The CDR3 is CASSQTVNTEAFF. The CDR3 DNA sequence: TGTGCCAGCAGCCAGACAGTGAACACTGAAGCTTTCTTT.

This CDR3 is CASKTRQGNYGYTF. The DNA of the CDR3 is TGTGCCTCTAAAACCAGACAGGGGAACTATGGCTACACCTTC. V usage is TRBV30 and J usage is TRBJ1-2, with 8 positions matching TRBD1. V dropped 7 bases and J dropped 2; count of bases not matched to a gene: 9. The CDR3 has 14 amino acids. CDR1 GTSNPN and CDR2 SVGIG come from the germline V gene (reference sequence).

The gene calls are TRBV10-3 and TRBJ1-1, with 9 bases lining up with TRBD1. J was trimmed by 4 bases and V by 6 bases; bases with no gene match: 6. Germline V gives CDR1 ENHRY, CDR2 SYGVKD. This CDR3 region has 14 residues. As DNA, the CDR3 is TGTGCCATCAGGGACAGGGGTGGGCGCACTGAAGCTTTCTTT. Translated: CAIRDRGGRTEAFF.

This clone turned up a few times. V is TRBV10-3 and J is TRBJ2-7, with D perhaps matching TRBD1 (7 bases). CDR3 length: 14 residues. The V gene lost 4 bases and the J gene lost 5 bases, with 15 bases spanning the gap. Germline V gives CDR1 ENHRY, CDR2 SYGVKD. CDR3 nucleotide sequence: TGTGCCATCAGTGGCGCGGGAACAGGGGACGAGCAGTACTTC. Amino acids: CAISGAGTGDEQYF.

This clone appeared once. The J gene is TRBJ1-3, the V gene TRBV19; TRBD1 agrees at 7 bases. The CDR3 is 15 amino acids. Germline CDR1 and CDR2: LNHDA and SQIVND (reference sequence). V was clipped by 7 bases and J by 0 bases; unmatched bases: 6. CDR3 sequence (DNA): TGTGCCAGTAAAGGGGGCCCCATCTCTGGAAACACCATATATTTT. This sequence encodes CASKGGPISGNTIYF.

For the CDR3, the DNA is TGTGCCAGTAGTATTTCGGGGACAGGAGACTATGGCTACACCTTC. Translation gives CASSISGTGDYGYTF. The rearrangement joins TRBV19 to TRBJ1-2; 8 bases align to TRBD1. V was pared by 3 bases and J by 3 bases, with 6 bases of the junction left unmatched. The germline CDR1 and CDR2 sequences are LNHDA and SQIVND (reference sequence). The CDR3 consists of 15 residues.

This clone has only a few counts. The chain employs TRBV18 and TRBJ2-7; 9 bases fit TRBD1. Germline CDR1 KGHSH, CDR2 LQKENI. The CDR3 has 15 residues. V dropped 0 bases and J dropped 7; count of bases not matched to a gene: 7. Here the CDR3 reads CASSPPGTGSKEQYF. DNA of the CDR3: TGTGCCAGCTCACCACCTGGGACAGGGTCGAAAGAGCAGTACTTC.

This clone was counted a single time. The CDR3 DNA follows: TGTGCCAGCAGCTCCCAGGGGGCCGGAGAGAAACTGTTTTTT. Its translation: CASSSQGAGEKLFF. The chain uses TRBV13 and TRBJ1-4, with 8 nucleotides matching TRBD1. The germline CDR1 and CDR2 sequences are PRHDT and FYEKMQ (reference sequence). With 4 bases clipped from V and 11 bases from J, the junction kept 9 bases outside the gene matches. The CDR3 runs to 14 residues.

V is TRBV7-8 and J is TRBJ1-2; 9 bases are a match to TRBD1. The CDR3 totals 14 residues. The germline V gene has CDR1 SGHVS and CDR2 FQNEAQ. J was trimmed by 6 bases and V by 4 bases; bases with no gene match: 6. CDR3 loop: CASSSRTGVDGYTF. CDR3 nucleotides: TGTGCCAGCAGCTCCCGGACAGGGGTAGATGGCTACACCTTC.

The chain combines TRBV4-2 with TRBJ1-4, with TRBD1 matching 8 bases. V shed 0 bases, J shed 3 bases, and the junction held 3 bases outside the gene matches. This CDR3 contains 16 residues. Germline CDR1 reads LGHNA; CDR2 reads YNFKEQ. DNA of the CDR3: TGTGCCAGCAGCCAAGATCCGACAGGGGCTAATGAAAAACTGTTTTTT. Protein sequence: CASSQDPTGANEKLFF.

This chain links TRBV5-4 with TRBJ2-1; D possibly corresponds to TRBD1 (6 bases). Trimming removed 1 base at V and 3 bases at J, with 8 bases between. This CDR3 region has 14 residues. Looked up from germline, CDR1 is SGHNT and CDR2 is YYREEE (reference sequence). CDR3 sequence: CASSLSQGYNEQFF. CDR3 nucleotides: TGTGCCAGCAGCTTGTCACAGGGCTACAATGAGCAGTTCTTC.

The V call is TRBV27, the J call TRBJ1-6, with 7 bases identical to TRBD1. J gave up 5 bases and V 6 bases, and 4 bases lay outside the gene matches. CDR3 length: 14 amino acids. CDR1 is MNHEY and CDR2 is SMNVEV in the germline V gene (reference sequence). The CDR3 sequence: CASRHDRDNSPLHF. CDR3 DNA: TGTGCCAGCAGGCATGACAGGGATAATTCACCCCTCCACTTT.

The chain is built from TRBV14 and TRBJ2-7; D call uncertain. CDR1 is SGHDN and CDR2 is FVKESK in the germline V gene. The CDR3 length is 16 residues. V gave up 2 bases and J gave up 0 bases, with 14 bases separating them. The CDR3 here is CASSQTLYNSSYEQYF. Written as DNA, the CDR3 is TGTGCCAGCAGCCAAACCCTTTATAATAGCTCCTACGAGCAGTACTTC.

The rearrangement links TRBV6-2 or TRBV6-3 to TRBJ2-3; a weak D match, TRBD1 (6 bases). From germline, CDR1 is MNHEY and CDR2 SVGEGT. Trimming cost V 5 bases and J 0 bases, with 18 bases left between them. The CDR3 is 17 residues long. The CDR3 DNA reads as TGTGCCAGCAGTACACCGGGGAGCAGGGGTAGCACAGATACGCAGTATTTT. The encoded protein is CASSTPGSRGSTDTQYF.

The rearrangement joins TRBV7-6 to TRBJ1-1; D remains ambiguous. Deletions cut 5 bases from V and 0 bases from J, with 13 bases between. Germline CDR1 SGHVS, CDR2 FNYEAQ. This CDR3 is 15 amino acids long. In DNA, the CDR3 is TGTGCCAGCAGCCCACTTGGCGACTTGAACACTGAAGCTTTCTTT. This sequence encodes CASSPLGDLNTEAFF.

This chain links TRBV4-3 with TRBJ1-5; a weak D match, TRBD1 (6 bases). The CDR3 extends over 17 amino acids. Deletions cut 7 bases from V and 0 bases from J, with 19 bases between. Germline-derived CDR1 and CDR2 are LGHNA and YSLEER. CDR3 sequence reads: CASTDTGDNYSNQPQHF. The CDR3 coding sequence is TGCGCCAGCACCGACACCGGGGACAACTATAGCAATCAGCCCCAGCATTTT.